This T cell receptor beta chain was obtained from a study of T cell repertoires in cytomegalovirus infection. TCRdb called the reads again in MiXCR, with one record for every CDR3 protein. The data contain about 530,000 distinct CDR3 sequences, 26% of them singletons. This clonotype turned up a few times. The TCR originated in a human donor in good health (CMV status not recorded). Some clones in this sample may be carry-over from other donors' samples. Sequencing was done on a sample of PBMCs.

For the CDR3, the DNA is TGTGCCAGCAGTCCAAGCGAATACTCCTACAATGAGCAGTTCTTC. It yields the protein CASSPSEYSYNEQFF. This chain joins TRBV7-9 and TRBJ2-1; D is unclear. Germline-derived CDR1 and CDR2 are SEHNR and FQNEAQ (reference sequence). The CDR3 totals 15 residues. Trimming stripped 6 bases from V and 0 bases from J, with 12 bases between. Combining the CDR3 with reference TRBV7-9 and TRBJ2-1 gives the whole variable domain DTGVSQNPRHKITKRGQNVTFRCDPISEHNRLYWYRQTLGQGPEFLTYFQNEAQLEKSRLLSDRFSAERPKGSFSTLEIQRTEQGDSAMYLCASSPSEYSYNEQFFGPGTRLTVL.